The 8 T cell receptor beta chains reported below all come from one sample, sequenced in a study of shared clonotypes between healthy human individuals. The repertoire was sequenced with immunoSEQ multiplex PCR; TCRdb's copy has only in-frame clones and lacks some. The table includes about 470,000 clones, 70% to 80% detected once. Sequencing was carried out using PBMCs. The receptors were sampled from a woman in her forties in good health. Some clones in this sample may be carry-over from other donors' samples.

This clone appeared a single time. The genes are TRBV18 and TRBJ1-1, with 7 bases that match TRBD1. The CDR3 is 14 amino acids. Germline assignment: CDR1 KGHSH and CDR2 LQKENI. V trimming: 3 bases; J trimming: 3 bases; junction bases outside the gene matches: 4. As DNA, the CDR3 is TGTGCCAGCTCACCTACAGGGGAGTACACTGAAGCTTTCTTT. This translates into CASSPTGEYTEAFF.

V and J are TRBV28 and TRBJ2-7; TRBD1 matches 9 bases. V shed 10 bases and J 5 bases; nucleotides not matched to a gene: 15. This CDR3 spans 15 amino acids. Germline V gene sequence: CDR1 MDHEN, CDR2 SYDVKM. The CDR3 coding sequence is TGTGCCACTCTTCCTACGGGACAGGGATCCCACGAGCAGTACTTC. Its protein product is CATLPTGQGSHEQYF.

Concerning this clone itself: Other DNA sequences from this sample encode an identical CDR3 as well. V usage is TRBV9 and J usage is TRBJ2-5; TRBD2 is a possible D gene (6 bases). Trimming left V 3 bases short and J 1 base short, with 10 bases between. Germline V gene sequence: CDR1 SGDLS, CDR2 YYNGEE. This CDR3 comprises 14 residues. In DNA, the CDR3 is TGTGCCAGCAGCGCCCGGGACTTCCAAGAGACCCAGTACTTC. This codes for CASSARDFQETQYF.

The J gene is TRBJ2-2, the V gene TRBV4-2; TRBD2 agrees at 8 bases. The CDR3 totals 17 residues. With 4 bases clipped from V and 6 bases from J, the junction kept 13 bases outside the gene matches. CDR1 is LGHNA and CDR2 is YNFKEQ in the germline V gene. In DNA, the CDR3 is TGTGCCAGCAGCCTGCGCCCGAGCGGGAGCGAAGCCGGGGAGCTGTTTTTT. It yields the protein CASSLRPSGSEAGELFF.

The chain joins TRBV10-3 to TRBJ2-7, with D possibly matching TRBD1 (5 bases). Germline V gives CDR1 ENHRY, CDR2 SYGVKD. The germline V and J ends were trimmed by 3 bases and 7 bases, with 7 bases remaining between them. CDR3 size: 11 residues. The CDR3 DNA follows: TGTGCCATCAGTGAAGGGGCTGAGCAGTACTTC. This codes for CAISEGAEQYF.

This chain uses TRBV5-1 with TRBJ1-1; the D is unclear. From germline, CDR1 is SGHRS and CDR2 YFSETQ. This CDR3 is built from 15 residues. Trimming left V 0 bases short and J 3 bases short, with 12 bases between. The CDR3 reads CASSLAGREDTEAFF. The DNA for the CDR3 is TGCGCCAGCAGCTTGGCCGGGAGAGAGGACACTGAAGCTTTCTTT.

This clone occurred a few times. The V and J genes are TRBV29-1 and TRBJ2-3, with 14 nucleotides matching TRBD2. This CDR3 region has 15 residues. V shed 5 bases and J 4 bases; nucleotides not matched to a gene: 5. Germline CDR1 reads SQVTM; CDR2 reads ANQGSEA. CDR3 DNA sequence: TGCAGCGTTTTGGGACTAGCGGGAGAGCCAGATACGCAGTATTTT. The encoded protein is CSVLGLAGEPDTQYF.

The V and J genes are TRBV30 and TRBJ2-7, with D unresolved. Germline V CDR1 and CDR2: GTSNPN, SVGIG (reference sequence). Trimming took 4 bases from V and 4 from J, leaving 11 bases between them. The CDR3 loop spans 12 amino acids. The CDR3 coding sequence is TGTGCCTGGAAGGCCCGGGCTTACGAGCAGTACTTC. Amino acid sequence: CAWKARAYEQYF.